Listed below are T cell receptor beta chains from one sample, sequenced in a study of a mutant IDH1 vaccine in newly diagnosed glioma. These receptors are not linked to any known antigen. Assay used: immunoSEQ multiplex PCR; TCRdb lists only in-frame clones, some missing. The sample lists about 54,000 clones, 80% to 90% occurring once. Material: PBMCs, obtained from a glioma patient whose treatment included an IDH1 peptide vaccine. The receptors originated from a woman under 30 with glioma. CDR3s include the opening cysteine and the closing phenylalanine or tryptophan. Part of the rows lack a size; the others show once, few, many or a class for expanded clones.

abundance: .
v_gene: TRBV19
CDR3aa: CASKADVHTPYGYTF

abundance: .
v_gene: TRBV27
CDR3aa: CASSLSDRGRYGYTF

abundance: .
v_gene: TRBV21-1
CDR3aa: CASSKGPEAFF

abundance: .
v_gene: TRBV7-3
CDR3aa: CASSPGRYNTEAFF

abundance: .
v_gene: TRBV2
CDR3aa: CASLLGETQYF

abundance: .
v_gene: TRBV7-6
CDR3aa: CASSMTETQYF

abundance: .
v_gene: TRBV6-6
CDR3aa: CASKRGEINTDTQYF

abundance: .
v_gene: TRBV27
CDR3aa: CASSLARFNQPQHF

abundance: few
v_gene: TRBV15
CDR3aa: CATSRDGDIKLANYGYTF

abundance: .
v_gene: TRBV27
CDR3aa: CASSLGGGGQPQHF

abundance: .
v_gene: TRBV30
CDR3aa: CAWSPGLAGGPSYEQYF

abundance: .
v_gene: TRBV5-1
CDR3aa: CASSFGLSYEQYF

abundance: .
v_gene: TRBV13
CDR3aa: CASSRGGTSTDTQYF

abundance: .
v_gene: TRBV7-9
CDR3aa: CASSSQGYGNTIYF

abundance: .
v_gene: TRBV7-2
CDR3aa: CASSLGFYTEAFF

abundance: .
v_gene: TRBV5-4
CDR3aa: CASSWLGTANTEAFF

abundance: .
v_gene: TRBV10-3
CDR3aa: CAISLDRVDEKLFF

abundance: few
v_gene: TRBV30
CDR3aa: CAWNSDMGLPQPQHF

abundance: .
v_gene: TRBV7-9
CDR3aa: CASSVGNTIYF

abundance: .
v_gene: TRBV29-1
CDR3aa: CSVLTARSSYEQYF

abundance: .
v_gene: TRBV6-5
CDR3aa: CASTPTGGPTDTQYF

abundance: .
v_gene: TRBV28
CDR3aa: CASTLYVSTEAFF

abundance: .
v_gene: TRBV11-3
CDR3aa: CASSLGRNYGYTF

abundance: few
v_gene: TRBV7-9
CDR3aa: CASTYPSNTEAFF

abundance: .
v_gene: TRBV6-4
CDR3aa: CASSDSTQNTGELFF

abundance: .
v_gene: TRBV7-9
CDR3aa: CASSPTFGSLTDTQYF

abundance: .
v_gene: TRBV4-1
CDR3aa: CASSQGAMVEGYTF

abundance: .
v_gene: TRBV7-9
CDR3aa: CASSAASRGRHNEQFF

abundance: .
v_gene: TRBV28
CDR3aa: CASSFQFHEQYF

abundance: .
v_gene: TRBV10-3
CDR3aa: CAISEGQGLNTEAFF

abundance: once
v_gene: TRBV28
CDR3aa: CASSSIGQGSQETQYF

abundance: .
v_gene: TRBV18
CDR3aa: CASSPVGGAADTQYF

abundance: .
v_gene: TRBV10-3
CDR3aa: CAISLRLAGGSYEQYF

abundance: .
v_gene: TRBV10-2
CDR3aa: CASADRGNEKLFF

abundance: .
v_gene: TRBV6-4
CDR3aa: CASRRDPGTDTQYF

abundance: .
v_gene: TRBV6-6
CDR3aa: CAASQGLSNQPQHF

abundance: .
v_gene: TRBV7-2
CDR3aa: CASSLLDTDTQYF

abundance: .
v_gene: TRBV6-5
CDR3aa: CASSRQGGGSEQFF

abundance: .
v_gene: TRBV27
CDR3aa: CASSFRGISTDTQYF

abundance: .
v_gene: TRBV5-1
CDR3aa: CASSAPGLADEQFF

abundance: .
v_gene: TRBV19
CDR3aa: CASSISQGGTEAFF

abundance: .
v_gene: TRBV9
CDR3aa: CASSVGGRYGYTF

abundance: .
v_gene: TRBV18
CDR3aa: CASSLGPTDTQYF

abundance: .
v_gene: TRBV29-1
CDR3aa: CSVTGTLSSYEQYF

abundance: .
v_gene: TRBV5-1
CDR3aa: CASSAGTGGIYEQYF

abundance: .
v_gene: TRBV6-5
CDR3aa: CASSLSGRGSFEQYF

abundance: .
v_gene: TRBV21-1
CDR3aa: CASSKGAGTDSGANVLTF

abundance: .
v_gene: TRBV4-1
CDR3aa: CASSQDETGSGTDTQYF